These T cell receptor beta chains were read from a single sample in a study of T cells after yellow fever vaccination. One entry per CDR3 protein, called by TCRdb with MiXCR from the 5' RACE reads. This table has hundreds of thousands of distinct CDR3 sequences, 13% appearing once. The source was PBMCs, collected on the day of the yellow fever booster vaccination. These receptor sequences come from a man aged 30 to 39 who received the YFV17D yellow fever vaccine. CDR3s include the opening cysteine and the closing phenylalanine or tryptophan. D genes are given only for firm matches. Rows may omit the clone size; those that give it use once, few, many or a size class.

few	-	TRBJ1-5	TRBV5-6	TGTGCCAGCAGCTTTGGGAGCCCGGGGCCCCAGCATTTT	CASSFGSPGPQHF
-	-	TRBJ2-4	TRBV14	TGTGCCAGCAGCCAAGACGTCGGATCAGGGGAGGGGCTGCACATTCAGTACTTC	CASSQDVGSGEGLHIQYF
few	TRBD1	TRBJ1-1	TRBV20-1	TGCAGTGCTAGAGATCCCCGGACAGGGAGGGGTGAAGCTTTCTTT	CSARDPRTGRGEAFF
-	-	TRBJ2-7	TRBV27	TGTGCCAGCAGTTCCCCGGCAACCTACGAGCAGTACTTC	CASSSPATYEQYF
few	-	TRBJ2-7	TRBV29-1	TGCAGCGTTGAAGACGTCAGGGACGAGCAGTACTTC	CSVEDVRDEQYF
few	-	TRBJ1-4	TRBV6-5	TGTGCCAGCAGTTACTCGCCGCAGGGCGCGGCTAATGAAAAACTGTTTTTT	CASSYSPQGAANEKLFF
once	-	TRBJ2-5	TRBV6-2/TRBV6-3	TGTGCCAGCAGTTACTCATCCGCACAAGAGACCCAGTACTTC	CASSYSSAQETQYF
-	-	TRBJ2-7	TRBV7-9	TGTGCCAGCAGCCTTCTCACTCAGGACCGTGCCTACGAGCAGTACTTC	CASSLLTQDRAYEQYF
few	TRBD1	TRBJ1-1	TRBV5-4	TGTGCCAGCAGCGCCGGGACAGGTTTGTTGACTGAAGCTTTCTTT	CASSAGTGLLTEAFF
once	-	TRBJ2-7	TRBV12-3/TRBV12-4	TGTGCCAGCAGCCCCGGGACGAACGGCGAGCAGTACTTC	CASSPGTNGEQYF
-	-	TRBJ1-2	TRBV6-1	TGTGCCAGCCGCTCCCAGAGAAGCTGGCAGGGAGACTATGGCTACACCTTC	CASRSQRSWQGDYGYTF
few	TRBD2	TRBJ2-1	TRBV4-3	TGCGCCAGCAGCCAAGCTAGCGGGAGCTACAATGAGCAGTTCTTC	CASSQASGSYNEQFF
few	-	TRBJ2-6	TRBV6-1	TGTGCCAGCAGTGGGACAGCTGGGGCCAACGTCCTGACTTTC	CASSGTAGANVLTF
-	-	TRBJ2-1	TRBV10-3	TGTGCCATCATGGGGCGGGTCGAAGGCTCCTACAATGAGCAGTTCTTC	CAIMGRVEGSYNEQFF
few	TRBD2	TRBJ2-7	TRBV5-1	TGCGCCAGCAGCCTGGGACTAGCGGGTACGAGGAGCTCCTACGAGCAGTACTTC	CASSLGLAGTRSSYEQYF
-	-	TRBJ1-2	TRBV20-1	TGCAGTGCCCCGAGGCCTAATGACTATGGCTACACCTTC	CSAPRPNDYGYTF
few	-	TRBJ2-1	TRBV28	TGTGCCAGCAGTCTACGCTCGGAGCAGTTCTTC	CASSLRSEQFF
-	-	TRBJ2-2	TRBV5-4	TGTGCCAGCAGCTTGGGCCATCCGAACACCGGGGAGCTGTTTTTT	CASSLGHPNTGELFF
-	-	TRBJ2-3	TRBV20-1	TGCAGTGCTAGGAGAGCGCAGGGGCTCACAGATACGCAGTATTTT	CSARRAQGLTDTQYF
-	-	TRBJ2-3	TRBV6-2/TRBV6-3	TGTGCCAGCAGTTACTCGATACTTTCCACAGATACGCAGTATTTT	CASSYSILSTDTQYF
-	-	TRBJ2-7	TRBV20-1	TGCAGTGCTAGAGTCCTTCCCTCGGGGGGCTACCCTCACTACGAGCAGTACTTC	CSARVLPSGGYPHYEQYF
few	TRBD2	TRBJ2-7	TRBV7-8	TGTGCCAGCAGCTTCGGACTAGCGGAGTACGAGCAGTACTTC	CASSFGLAEYEQYF
-	-	TRBJ2-1	TRBV6-2/TRBV6-3	TGTGCCAGCACCCCAGGGGGGATGCAGTTCTTC	CASTPGGMQFF
few	TRBD1	TRBJ2-7	TRBV25-1	TGTGCCAGCACCAGGACAGGGATGTACGAGCAGTACTTC	CASTRTGMYEQYF
-	TRBD2	TRBJ2-7	TRBV20-1	TGCAGTGCCTACGGGCCAGAGACTAGCGGGATGAACGAGCAGTACTTC	CSAYGPETSGMNEQYF
-	TRBD2	TRBJ2-7	TRBV7-2	TGTGCCAGCAGCATGTCGGGACTAGCGGGACTCTACGAGCAGTACTTC	CASSMSGLAGLYEQYF
many	TRBD2	TRBJ2-1	TRBV20-1	TGCAGTGCCCGGACCCCACCAGATATGACTAGCGGCCTAAGAGGGCATGAGCAGTTCTTC	CSARTPPDMTSGLRGHEQFF
few	TRBD2	TRBJ2-1	TRBV7-8	TGTGCCAGCAGCTCAGGACTAGCGGGGCCCTACAATGAGCAGTTCTTC	CASSSGLAGPYNEQFF
few	-	TRBJ2-5	TRBV29-1	TGCAGCGCTACGTATTGGTCCCAGTACTTC	CSATYWSQYF
few	-	TRBJ2-7	TRBV14	TGTGCCAGCAGCCAAGGTTCGTTGAACTACGAGCAGTACTTC	CASSQGSLNYEQYF
few	-	TRBJ1-2	TRBV28	TGTGCCAGCAGTTTATGGTCAGGGGACTCTAACTATGGCTACACCTTC	CASSLWSGDSNYGYTF
-	TRBD1	TRBJ2-7	TRBV12-3/TRBV12-4	TGTGCCAGCAGTTCAGCAGGGGGCTCAACCTACGAGCAGTACTTC	CASSSAGGSTYEQYF
few	TRBD1	TRBJ2-5	TRBV29-1	TGCAGCGTTCCTGGACAGGCACAAGAGACCCAGTACTTC	CSVPGQAQETQYF
-	-	TRBJ1-5	TRBV3-1	TGTGCCAGCAGCCAAGATGGGGAGCCCCAGCATTTT	CASSQDGEPQHF
-	-	TRBJ2-6	TRBV6-2/TRBV6-3	TGTGCCAGCAGTTGGAACAGGGTCCCCTCCAACGTCCTGACTTTC	CASSWNRVPSNVLTF
few	TRBD2	TRBJ2-5	TRBV9	TGTGCCAGCAGCGCCTCGACTAGCGGGAGTGAAGAGACCCAGTACTTC	CASSASTSGSEETQYF
few	TRBD1	TRBJ2-3	TRBV5-1	TGCGCCAGCAGCTTCAGGGGGCATGAAGATACGCAGTATTTT	CASSFRGHEDTQYF
-	TRBD1	TRBJ1-2	TRBV5-1	TGCGCCAGCAGCCCGGGGTCGGACAGGGTCTATGGCTACACCTTC	CASSPGSDRVYGYTF
few	-	TRBJ2-5	TRBV5-1	TGCGCCAGCAGCTTTAATGGAGTGGAGACCCAGTACTTC	CASSFNGVETQYF
-	-	TRBJ2-7	TRBV28	TGTGCCACCTCAGGAAAGGGATACGAGCAGTACTTC	CATSGKGYEQYF
many	-	TRBJ2-5	TRBV12-3/TRBV12-4	TGTGCCAGCAGTTTTTCTGCGGGACAAGAGACCCAGTACTTC	CASSFSAGQETQYF
-	TRBD1	TRBJ2-5	TRBV11-2	TGTGCCAGCAGCTTAGGGACAGGGCAACAAGAGACCCAGTACTTC	CASSLGTGQQETQYF
-	TRBD1	TRBJ1-1	TRBV5-4	TGTGCCAGCAGCTATGGACAGGGGGCGCAAACTGAAGCTTTCTTT	CASSYGQGAQTEAFF
-	-	TRBJ2-5	TRBV4-3	TGCGCCAGCAGCCAAGATAGGTCCTCTGAGACCCAGTACTTC	CASSQDRSSETQYF
few	-	TRBJ2-1	TRBV27	TGTGCCAGCAGTTTAGGTCAGATCGCCTGGAATGAGCAGTTCTTC	CASSLGQIAWNEQFF
few	-	TRBJ2-1	TRBV4-3	TGCGCCAGCAGCCAAGGTAGGGCCAGGTACAATGAGCAGTTCTTC	CASSQGRARYNEQFF
-	-	TRBJ1-6	TRBV20-1	TGCAGTGCTAGAGCGTCTGTCGTTTCTTCACCCCTCCACTTT	CSARASVVSSPLHF
few	TRBD1	TRBJ2-5	TRBV5-1	TGCGCCAGCAGCTTAGACAGGGAAGAGGGGACCCAGTACTTC	CASSLDREEGTQYF
few	-	TRBJ2-1	TRBV6-2/TRBV6-3	TGTGCCAGCAGTTCCCCCACTAGGAAAGGAGAGCAGTTCTTC	CASSSPTRKGEQFF
few	-	TRBJ2-1	TRBV12-3/TRBV12-4	TGTGCCAGCAGTTTGCTGTTCAGTGAGCAGTTCTTC	CASSLLFSEQFF
-	-	TRBJ1-3	TRBV3-1	TGTGCCAGCAGTCACAAGAGGTCCCGCCTTGGAAACACCATATATTTT	CASSHKRSRLGNTIYF
-	TRBD1	TRBJ2-7	TRBV28	TGTGCCAGCAGTTTTGGAGGTAGGGGGCGTATCGGGTACGAGCAGTACTTC	CASSFGGRGRIGYEQYF
few	TRBD1	TRBJ1-1	TRBV12-3/TRBV12-4	TGTGCCAGCAGTAACATCCAGGGGGCCGGAGCTTTCTTT	CASSNIQGAGAFF
few	-	TRBJ2-5	TRBV5-1	TGCGCCAGCAGCTTGTCCCCTGGACTCCGCCAAGAGACCCAGTACTTC	CASSLSPGLRQETQYF
few	TRBD1	TRBJ2-3	TRBV5-1	TGCGCCAGCAGCGTCGAAGGGACAGGGGGCACAGATACGCAGTATTTT	CASSVEGTGGTDTQYF